This TCR beta chain derives from a study of tumor and adjacent non-tumor tissue in lung cancer. Study-level background: Patients comprised about a dozen adenocarcinoma, a couple of squamous cell carcinoma and 1 small cell lung cancer.

This clonotype was detected a few times. Its antigen is still unknown. An end of the junction does not agree with germline; a read error may underlie this. Study results and caveats: Tumor tissue had significantly higher TCR diversity than normal lung.

This sample's RNA came from whole unsorted tissue. The normal lung tissue was taken more than 3 cm from the tumor edge. Donors were chemotherapy-naive, newly diagnosed lung cancer surgical patients in China, August–late 2014. Three rounds of nested PCR, following a modified ARM-PCR protocol, produced the TCRbeta library. One entry per CDR3 protein, called by TCRdb with MiXCR from the multiplex PCR reads. The sample records 52,000 or so distinct CDR3 sequences, about 70% being singletons. The sequence came from a woman aged 60-75 years with non-small cell lung cancer. Sequencing used distant non-tumor lung tissue.

Here the CDR3 reads CASSLDGIYTQYF. CDR3 in DNA: TGTGCCAGCAGCTTAGACGGGATCTATACCCAGTATTTT. The chain links TRBV11-3 to TRBJ2-3, with TRBD2 as a possible D gene (5 bases). CDR1 is SGHNT, CDR2 YENEEA, per germline. The CDR3 contains 13 residues.